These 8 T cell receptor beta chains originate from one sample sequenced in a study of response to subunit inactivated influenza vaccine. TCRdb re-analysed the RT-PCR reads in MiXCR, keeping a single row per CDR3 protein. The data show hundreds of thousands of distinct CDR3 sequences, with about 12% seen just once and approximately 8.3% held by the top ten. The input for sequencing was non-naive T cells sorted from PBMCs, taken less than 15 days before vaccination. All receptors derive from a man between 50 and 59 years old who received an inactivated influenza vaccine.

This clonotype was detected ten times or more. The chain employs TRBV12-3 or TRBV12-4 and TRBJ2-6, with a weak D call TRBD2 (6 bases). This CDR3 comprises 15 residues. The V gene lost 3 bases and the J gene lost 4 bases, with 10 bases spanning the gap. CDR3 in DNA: TGTGCCAGCAGTTTGGGAGCGGGCGGGGCCAACGTCCTGACTTTC. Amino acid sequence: CASSLGAGGANVLTF.

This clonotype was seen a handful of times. The CDR3: CASSPLRPGQGSYNEQFF. DNA of the CDR3: TGTGCCAGCTCACCTCTGAGACCGGGACAGGGTTCCTACAATGAGCAGTTCTTC. This chain links TRBV18 with TRBJ2-1; 9 bases align to TRBD1. The CDR3 length is 18 residues. Trimming at V came to 3 bases and at J to 1 base, leaving 10 bases not matched to a gene. In germline, CDR1 is KGHSH, CDR2 LQKENI. Together with reference TRBV18 and TRBJ2-1, the CDR3 gives the full variable domain: NAGVMQNPRHLVRRRGQEARLRCSPMKGHSHVYWYRQLPEEGLKFMVYLQKENIIDESGMPKERFSAEFPKEGPSILRIQQVVRGDSAAYFCASSPLRPGQGSYNEQFFGPGTRLTVL.

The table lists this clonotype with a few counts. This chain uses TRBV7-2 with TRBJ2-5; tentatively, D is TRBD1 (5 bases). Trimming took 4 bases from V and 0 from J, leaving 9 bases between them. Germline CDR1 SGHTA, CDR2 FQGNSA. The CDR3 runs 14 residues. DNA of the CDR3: TGTGCCAGCAGCTACGACAGAAACCAAGAGACCCAGTACTTC. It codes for CASSYDRNQETQYF. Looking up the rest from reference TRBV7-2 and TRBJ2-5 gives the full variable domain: GAGVSQSPSNKVTEKGKDVELRCDPISGHTALYWYRQSLGQGLEFLIYFQGNSAPDKSGLPSDRFSAERTGGSVSTLTIQRTQQEDSAVYLCASSYDRNQETQYFGPGTRLLVL.

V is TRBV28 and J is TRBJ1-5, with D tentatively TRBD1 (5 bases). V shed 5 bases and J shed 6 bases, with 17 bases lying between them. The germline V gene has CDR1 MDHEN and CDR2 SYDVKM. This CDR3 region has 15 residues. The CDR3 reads CASSPLRDAPQPQHF. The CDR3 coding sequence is TGTGCCAGCAGTCCCCTTCGGGACGCCCCTCAGCCCCAGCATTTT.

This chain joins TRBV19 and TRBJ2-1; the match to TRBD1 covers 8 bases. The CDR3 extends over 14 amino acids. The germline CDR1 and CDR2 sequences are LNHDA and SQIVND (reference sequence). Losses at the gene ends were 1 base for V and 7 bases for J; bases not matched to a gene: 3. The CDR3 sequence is CASSIGQGLNEQFF. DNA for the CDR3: TGTGCCAGTAGTATAGGACAGGGGCTTAATGAGCAGTTCTTC.

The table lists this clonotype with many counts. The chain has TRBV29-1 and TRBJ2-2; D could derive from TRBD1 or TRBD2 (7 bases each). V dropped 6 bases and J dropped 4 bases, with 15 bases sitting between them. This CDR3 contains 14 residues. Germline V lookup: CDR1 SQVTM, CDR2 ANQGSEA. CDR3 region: CSVGGGGGTGELFF. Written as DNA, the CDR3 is TGCAGCGTGGGAGGGGGCGGTGGCACCGGGGAGCTGTTTTTT.

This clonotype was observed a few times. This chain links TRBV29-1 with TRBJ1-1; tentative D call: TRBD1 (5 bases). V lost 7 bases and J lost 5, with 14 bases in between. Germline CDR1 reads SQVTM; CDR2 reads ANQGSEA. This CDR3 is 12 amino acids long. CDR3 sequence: CSASGAGTEAFF. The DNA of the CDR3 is TGCAGCGCAAGCGGGGCTGGAACTGAAGCTTTCTTT. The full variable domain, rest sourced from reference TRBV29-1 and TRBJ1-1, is SAVISQKPSRDICQRGTSLTIQCQVDSQVTMMFWYRQQPGQSLTLIATANQGSEATYESGFVIDKFPISRPNLTFSTLTVSNMSPEDSSIYLCSASGAGTEAFFGQGTRLTVV.

The CDR3 DNA reads TGTGCCAGCAGCTTAGCGCTGGAGGGGGGCACGACCAAAAACATTCAGTACTTC. The encoded protein is CASSLALEGGTTKNIQYF. V and J are TRBV7-2 and TRBJ2-4; tentatively, D is TRBD1 or TRBD2 (6 bases each). The CDR3 is made up of 18 amino acids. CDR1 SGHTA and CDR2 FQGNSA come from the germline V gene. Trimming left V 0 bases short and J 2 bases short, with 17 bases between. Using reference TRBV7-2 and TRBJ2-4 for the parts outside the CDR3, the full variable domain is GAGVSQSPSNKVTEKGKDVELRCDPISGHTALYWYRQSLGQGLEFLIYFQGNSAPDKSGLPSDRFSAERTGGSVSTLTIQRTQQEDSAVYLCASSLALEGGTTKNIQYFGAGTRLSVL.